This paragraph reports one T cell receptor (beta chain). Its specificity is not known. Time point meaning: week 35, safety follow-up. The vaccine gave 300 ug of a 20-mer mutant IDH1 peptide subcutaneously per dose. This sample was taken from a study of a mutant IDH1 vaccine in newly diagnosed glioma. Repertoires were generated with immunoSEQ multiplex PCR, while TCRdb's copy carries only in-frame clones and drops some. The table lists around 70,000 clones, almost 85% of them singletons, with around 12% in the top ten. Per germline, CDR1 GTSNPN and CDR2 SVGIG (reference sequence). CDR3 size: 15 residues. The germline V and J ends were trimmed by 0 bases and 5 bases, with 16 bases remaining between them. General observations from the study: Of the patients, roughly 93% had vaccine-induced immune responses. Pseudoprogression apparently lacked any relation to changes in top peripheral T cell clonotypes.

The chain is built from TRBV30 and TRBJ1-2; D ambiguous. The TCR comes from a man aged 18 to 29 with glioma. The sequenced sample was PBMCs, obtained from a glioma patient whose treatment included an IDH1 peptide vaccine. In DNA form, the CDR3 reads TGTGCCTGGAGTGTTTTCCGGGAGGTTGAGTATGGCTACACCTTC. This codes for CAWSVFREVEYGYTF.